This T cell receptor beta chain derives from a study of blood T cell repertoires in COVID-19. Methods used by the authors: The authors estimated nucleated cell counts from reference gene primer amplification. The table came from immunoSEQ multiplex PCR; TCRdb's copy has only in-frame clones and leaves some out. V and J calls and clone size come straight from that table; D and trimming were deduced from the DNA. In the table there are 200,000 to 300,000 clones, 80% to 90% of which are singletons. CDR3 length: 17 residues. CDR1 SEHNR and CDR2 FQNEAQ come from the germline V gene (reference sequence). V was cut by 5 bases and J by 6 bases, with 25 bases left in between.

The chain couples TRBV7-9 to TRBJ1-2; tentative D call: TRBD1 (6 bases). The specimen sequenced was peripheral blood. The receptor's source is a man aged 30 to 45 with active or convalescent COVID-19. CDR3 nucleotide sequence: TGTGCCAGCAGCCAAAGGGGGGGTTTGACAGACAGAGATGGCTACACCTTC. Protein sequence: CASSQRGGLTDRDGYTF. Using reference TRBV7-9 and TRBJ1-2 for the parts outside the CDR3, the full variable domain is DTGVSQNPRHKITKRGQNVTFRCDPISEHNRLYWYRQTLGQGPEFLTYFQNEAQLEKSRLLSDRFSAERPKGSFSTLEIQRTEQGDSAMYLCASSQRGGLTDRDGYTFGSGTRLTVV.